Listed here are 30 T cell receptor beta chains from one sample, sequenced in a study of blood T cells in healthy people across ages. A J-beta primer mix and a sample-barcoded 5' primer were used in a second PCR of roughly 7 to 12 cycles. TCRdb analysed the 5' RACE reads with MiXCR anew, one entry per CDR3 protein. The sample has 1.5 million to 2 million distinct CDR3 sequences, around 50% seen once. Sequencing was performed on blood. These receptors came from a middle-aged woman in good health.

V gene TRBV3-1 combines with J gene TRBJ2-1; D remains unclear. V lost 4 bases and J lost 12, with 13 bases in between. CDR3 length: 12 amino acids. The germline gives CDR1 LGHDT, CDR2 YNNKEL (reference sequence). In nucleotides, the CDR3 is TGTGCCAGCAGCCTGGGTAATAGCCGGCAGTTCTTC. Its protein is CASSLGNSRQFF.

Of note for this clonotype: One end of the junction is discordant with germline, which a read error may explain. This sequence joins TRBV4-3 and TRBJ1-5, with D unresolved. There are 15 residues in the CDR3. Germline CDR1 LGHNA, CDR2 YSLEER. The CDR3 loop reads CASSQESRGNHPQHF. The CDR3 DNA is TGCGCCAGCAGCCAAGAGAGTAGAGGGAATCATCCCCAGCATTTT.

The chain joins TRBV15 to TRBJ2-1; 11 bases match TRBD1. The CDR3 extends over 16 amino acids. CDR1 is LNHNV, CDR2 YYDKDF, per germline (reference sequence). V shed 3 bases, J shed 9 bases, and the junction held 10 bases outside the gene matches. This CDR3 reads CATSSGDRGSLGEQFF. The DNA of the CDR3 is TGTGCCACCAGCAGCGGGGACAGGGGGTCATTGGGTGAGCAGTTCTTC.

This rearrangement joins TRBV9 to TRBJ2-7; 8 positions match TRBD2. This CDR3 is built from 15 residues. V shed 5 bases, J shed 5 bases, and the junction held 12 bases outside the gene matches. Germline CDR1 is SGDLS and CDR2 is YYNGEE. CDR3 sequence reads: CASSYSGGGQDEQYF. In nucleotides, the CDR3 is TGTGCCAGCAGTTACTCGGGAGGGGGTCAGGACGAGCAGTACTTC.

This sequence joins TRBV2 and TRBJ2-5, with a possible D match to TRBD1 (5 bases). The V gene lost 3 bases and the J gene lost 4 bases, with 12 bases spanning the gap. This CDR3 has 14 residues. The germline gives CDR1 SNHLY, CDR2 FYNNEI. As DNA, the CDR3 is TGTGCCAGCAGTGATGGGGCAAGGGCAGAGACCCAGTACTTC. Translation gives CASSDGARAETQYF.

This chain links TRBV15 with TRBJ2-5, with D possibly being TRBD2 (5 bases). Trimming took 3 bases from V and 5 from J, leaving 10 bases between them. The CDR3 is 13 residues long. Germline CDR1 reads LNHNV; CDR2 reads YYDKDF (reference sequence). The CDR3 sequence is CATSSTRRETQYF. The CDR3 DNA is TGTGCCACCAGCAGTACAAGGAGGGAGACCCAGTACTTC.

The chain recombines TRBV5-1 with TRBJ1-2, with 8 bases that match TRBD1. CDR3 length: 15 amino acids. V lost 0 bases, J lost 10 bases, and 11 bases stayed unmatched. Germline assignment: CDR1 SGHRS and CDR2 YFSETQ. In DNA form, the CDR3 reads TGCGCCAGCAGCTTGGCGGACAGGGACATGGCCCACTACACCTTC. Translating it yields CASSLADRDMAHYTF.

The V gene is TRBV5-6, the J gene TRBJ2-5; D unresolved. The J call may be incorrect, as the DNA end agrees better with TRBJ2-7. Germline CDR1 and CDR2: SGHDT and YYEEEE. This CDR3 has 13 amino acids. The CDR3 loop is CASSVVGRYEQYF. The CDR3 DNA reads as TGTGCCAGCAGCGTGGTTGGGCGCTACGAGCAGTACTTC.

This chain connects TRBV7-9 to TRBJ1-3; TRBD1 agrees at 8 bases. Trimming took 3 bases from V and 3 from J; bases not matched to a gene: 4. The V gene's germline CDR1 is SEHNR and CDR2 FQNEAQ (reference sequence). This CDR3 spans 15 amino acids. CDR3 in DNA: TGTGCCAGCAGCTTTGGACAGGGTATTGGAAACACCATATATTTT. This translates into CASSFGQGIGNTIYF.

The genes are TRBV27 and TRBJ2-6; D gene unclear. Germline assignment: CDR1 MNHEY and CDR2 SMNVEV (reference sequence). The germline V and J ends were trimmed by 5 bases and 0 bases, with 8 bases remaining between them. The CDR3 is 15 residues long. The CDR3 protein is CASSGWSSGANVLTF. The CDR3 DNA follows: TGTGCCAGCAGTGGATGGTCCTCTGGGGCCAACGTCCTGACTTTC.

Comments on this clonotype: The junction shows a germline mismatch at one end, possibly a read error. The gene calls are TRBV4-2 and TRBJ2-3; 9 bases align to TRBD2. This CDR3 region has 16 residues. Germline CDR1 is LGHNA and CDR2 is YNFKEQ. CDR3 DNA sequence: TGTGCCGGCAGCCAAGGAGGTCTAGCGGGGACAGATACGCAGTATTTT. Its protein is CAGSQGGLAGTDTQYF.

This chain links TRBV28 with TRBJ2-7; the D gene is possibly TRBD2 (6 bases). The CDR3 sequence is 15 residues long. The V gene lost 1 base and the J gene lost 3 bases, with 13 bases spanning the gap. Germline CDR1 MDHEN, CDR2 SYDVKM. CDR3 sequence (DNA): TGTGCCAGCAGTTTATTCCCCCGGGAGAACTACGAGCAGTACTTC. Protein sequence: CASSLFPRENYEQYF.

This rearrangement joins TRBV4-1 to TRBJ2-5; 9 bases map to TRBD2. The J call may be mistaken, given a closer DNA end match to TRBJ2-7. The CDR3 runs to 15 residues. Germline V gene sequence: CDR1 MGHRA, CDR2 YSYEKL. The CDR3 DNA sequence: TGCGCCAGCAGCCAAGATGGGACTAGCTACTCCGAGCAGTACTTC. Translating it yields CASSQDGTSYSEQYF.

The chain carries TRBV7-6 and TRBJ2-1; D unclear. The CDR3 has 13 residues. Deletions cut 5 bases from V and 3 bases from J, with 8 bases between. Germline V gene lookup returns CDR1 SGHVS and CDR2 FNYEAQ. CDR3 in amino acids: CASSAAYYNEQFF. The CDR3 nucleotides read TGTGCCAGCAGCGCGGCCTACTACAATGAGCAGTTCTTC.

This clonotype has more than one count but fewer than ten. The gene calls are TRBV24-1 and TRBJ2-7; possibly TRBD1 or TRBD2 for D (7 bases each). Trimming pared 5 bases from V and 7 bases from J, leaving 20 bases between. The V gene's germline CDR1 is KGHDR and CDR2 SFDVKD. This CDR3 spans 15 amino acids. This chain's CDR3 is CATSGGGTDRGEQYF. The CDR3 DNA sequence: TGTGCCACCAGTGGGGGAGGGACAGACCGAGGGGAGCAGTACTTC.

This clonotype has a handful of counts. The chain couples TRBV25-1 to TRBJ2-4; a possible D gene is TRBD1 (5 bases). Trimming removed 1 base from V and 6 bases from J, with 13 bases in between. The CDR3 has 15 residues. CDR1 MGHDK and CDR2 SYGVNS come from the germline V gene. The CDR3 sequence is CASSESIGHRNIQYF. The CDR3 DNA sequence: TGTGCCAGCAGTGAATCGATAGGACACCGAAACATTCAGTACTTC.

Of note for this clonotype: A much larger clone lies a single base off, so this may be a read error. For the CDR3, the DNA is TGTGCCAGCAGCCAAGGTAGGCTGTACAATGAGCAGTTCTTC. As protein: CASSQGRLYNEQFF. The chain links TRBV4-2 to TRBJ2-1; D not resolved. The CDR3 spans 14 residues. CDR1 is LGHNA, CDR2 YNFKEQ, per germline. Trimming removed 1 base from V and 4 bases from J, with 8 bases in between.

The gene calls are TRBV14 and TRBJ1-2, with TRBD1 as a possible D gene (6 bases). The length of the CDR3 is 15 residues. V was clipped by 4 bases and J by 5 bases, with 17 bases between them. In germline, CDR1 is SGHDN, CDR2 FVKESK. The DNA for the CDR3 is TGTGCCAGCAGCCCGTGGGGGCCTGGGGCTTATGGCTACACCTTC. It yields the protein CASSPWGPGAYGYTF.

This chain connects TRBV7-2 to TRBJ2-7; TRBD2 aligns across 7 bases. CDR1 is SGHTA, CDR2 FQGNSA, per germline. The CDR3 covers 15 residues. V dropped 2 bases and J dropped 0; count of bases not matched to a gene: 4. CDR3 sequence: CASSLMGGVSYEQYF. DNA for the CDR3: TGTGCCAGCAGCTTAATGGGGGGGGTCTCCTACGAGCAGTACTTC.

Only a few counts were recorded for this clonotype. V usage is TRBV29-1 and J usage is TRBJ1-2; no definite D call. This CDR3 has 16 amino acids. V gave up 1 base and J gave up 0 bases, with 15 bases separating them. Germline V gene sequence: CDR1 SQVTM, CDR2 ANQGSEA. The CDR3 DNA reads TGCAGCGTTGAAGTGCCCGTGGCAGGCCCTAACTATGGCTACACCTTC. This codes for CSVEVPVAGPNYGYTF.

This rearrangement joins TRBV20-1 to TRBJ1-5; 7 bases align to TRBD1. The length of the CDR3 is 18 residues. The germline CDR1 and CDR2 sequences are DFQATT and SNEGSKA (reference sequence). Germline trimming cut 5 bases from V and 0 bases from J; bases unmatched to any gene: 16. For the CDR3, the DNA is TGCAGTGCTCAGGTCCGGGACAGAGACCATTATAGCAATCAGCCCCAGCATTTT. Protein sequence: CSAQVRDRDHYSNQPQHF.

The genes are TRBV2 and TRBJ2-1; 9 bases fit TRBD2. Germline V gene sequence: CDR1 SNHLY, CDR2 FYNNEI. Losses at the gene ends were 10 bases for V and 2 bases for J; bases not matched to a gene: 6. The length of the CDR3 is 14 residues. The CDR3 DNA reads TGTGCCATCCTGACTAGCGGCCCCTACAATGAGCAGTTCTTC. Translating it yields CAILTSGPYNEQFF.

This clonotype showed up just a few times. The V call is TRBV4-1, the J call TRBJ2-5, with D unresolved. This CDR3 is built from 12 residues. Deletions cut 1 base from V and 11 bases from J, with 11 bases between. Looked up from germline, CDR1 is MGHRA and CDR2 is YSYEKL. In DNA form, the CDR3 reads TGCGCCAGCAGCCAAGCTCGGAATGAGCAGTACTTC. It codes for CASSQARNEQYF.

This clonotype was counted only a few times. V and J are TRBV4-3 and TRBJ2-5; no clear D gene. The J call may be mistaken, given a closer DNA end match to TRBJ2-7. The CDR3 contains 13 residues. CDR1 and CDR2 (germline): LGHNA, YSLEER. This CDR3 reads CASSAQKGYEQYF. The CDR3 nucleotides read TGCGCCAGCAGCGCCCAGAAGGGTTACGAGCAGTACTTC.

The chain has TRBV4-2 and TRBJ1-2; 7 bases map to TRBD1. Per germline, CDR1 LGHNA and CDR2 YNFKEQ. The trim removed 0 bases at V and 4 bases at J, leaving 2 bases unmatched. The CDR3 is 14 residues long. This CDR3 is CASSQDRDSYGYTF. Here the CDR3 DNA reads TGTGCCAGCAGCCAAGATCGGGACAGCTATGGCTACACCTTC.

The chain links TRBV7-9 to TRBJ2-5; 9 bases are a match to TRBD1. Per germline, CDR1 SEHNR and CDR2 FQNEAQ (reference sequence). V trimming: 3 bases; J trimming: 2 bases; junction bases outside the gene matches: 4. This CDR3 is built from 15 residues. The CDR3 DNA reads TGTGCCAGCAGCTTTCGACAGGGGGGTCAAGAGACCCAGTACTTC. The encoded protein is CASSFRQGGQETQYF.

This clonotype turned up a few times. The V gene is TRBV4-2, the J gene TRBJ2-5, with 9 nucleotides matching TRBD2. The CDR3 is made up of 16 amino acids. V shed 4 bases and J 1 base; nucleotides not matched to a gene: 7. Germline V gene lookup returns CDR1 LGHNA and CDR2 YNFKEQ. CDR3 DNA sequence: TGTGCCAGCAGCCTAACAAAGACTAGCGGCCAAGAGACCCAGTACTTC. Amino acid sequence: CASSLTKTSGQETQYF.

The rearrangement joins TRBV5-6 to TRBJ2-3; 9 nucleotides match TRBD1. The CDR3 runs to 16 residues. Germline CDR1 SGHDT, CDR2 YYEEEE. Unmatched junction bases numbered 9, after V lost 4 bases and J lost 3 bases. The CDR3 DNA sequence: TGTGCCAGCAGCCCGGCCTACAGGGGGCGAACAGATACGCAGTATTTT. Encoded protein: CASSPAYRGRTDTQYF.

V usage is TRBV20-1 and J usage is TRBJ2-7, with D perhaps TRBD1 (5 bases). The CDR3 length is 13 residues. Trimming left V 3 bases short and J 6 bases short, with 15 bases between. CDR1 and CDR2 (germline): DFQATT, SNEGSKA (reference sequence). CDR3 in amino acids: CSASGASHSEQYF. The CDR3 coding sequence is TGCAGTGCTAGTGGGGCTAGTCACTCCGAGCAGTACTTC.

This clonotype was detected only a few times. The chain links TRBV12-3 or TRBV12-4 to TRBJ1-2, with no clear D. CDR3 length: 13 residues. V lost 3 bases and J 9 bases, leaving 14 bases between the germline ends. The CDR3: CASSLTPTPSYTF. CDR3 sequence (DNA): TGTGCCAGCAGTTTGACCCCTACGCCGAGCTACACCTTC.